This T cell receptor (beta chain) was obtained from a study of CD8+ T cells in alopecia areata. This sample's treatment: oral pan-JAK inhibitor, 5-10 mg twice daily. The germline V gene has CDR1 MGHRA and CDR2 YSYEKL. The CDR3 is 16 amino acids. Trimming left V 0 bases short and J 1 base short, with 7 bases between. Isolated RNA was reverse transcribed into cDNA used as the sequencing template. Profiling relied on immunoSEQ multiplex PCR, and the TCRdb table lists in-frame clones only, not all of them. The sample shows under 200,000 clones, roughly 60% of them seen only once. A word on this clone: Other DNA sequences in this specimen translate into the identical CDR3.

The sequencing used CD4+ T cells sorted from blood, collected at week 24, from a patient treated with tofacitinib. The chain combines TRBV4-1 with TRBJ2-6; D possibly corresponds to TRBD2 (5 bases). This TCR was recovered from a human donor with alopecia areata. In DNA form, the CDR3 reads TGCGCCAGCAGCCAAGATCGGGGATCTGGGGCCAACGTCCTGACTTTC. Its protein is CASSQDRGSGANVLTF.